The present T cell receptor (beta chain) was sequenced within a study of blood T cell repertoires in COVID-19. Across the whole study: Samples came from the United States, Italy and Spain, spanning acute and convalescent COVID-19. T cells, B-cell-depleted T cells, or PBMCs provided the cDNA or gDNA that served as material.

V was clipped by 5 bases and J by 7 bases; unmatched bases: 8. The germline gives CDR1 MNHEY, CDR2 SMNVEV (reference sequence). The length of the CDR3 is 14 residues. In the original processing: Using reference gene primer amplification, nucleated cell counts were estimated. The protocol was immunoSEQ multiplex PCR, while the TCRdb copy is restricted to in-frame clones and leaves out a portion. That table gives V, J and clone size, and the DNA gave D and trimming. The sample records approximately 210,000 clones, 82% being singletons. The TCR sequence derives from a woman older than 75 with acute or convalescent COVID-19. The specimen sequenced was peripheral blood. V usage is TRBV27 and J usage is TRBJ1-2, with TRBD1 matching 9 bases. The CDR3 DNA sequence: TGTGCCAGCAGTCGCCTGACAGGGGGTGTTGGCTACACCTTC. Protein sequence: CASSRLTGGVGYTF.